This T cell receptor (beta chain) was documented in a study of blood T cell repertoires in COVID-19. Repertoires were generated with immunoSEQ multiplex PCR, while TCRdb's copy carries only in-frame clones and drops some. The table has some 500,000 clones, roughly nine tenths seen once; the top ten hold about 8.2%. In Seattle, patients joined the study during active infection and were tracked longitudinally. V was cut by 6 bases and J by 2 bases, with 18 bases left in between. This CDR3 comprises 16 residues. CDR1 is SNHLY and CDR2 is FYNNEI in the germline V gene. The sequenced sample was peripheral blood. The rearrangement joins TRBV2 to TRBJ2-3; D is perhaps TRBD1 (9 bases). The TCR was taken from a woman in her forties or fifties with COVID-19, enrolled during active disease. CDR3 sequence (DNA): TGTGCCAGCAGACTCGGGGGGGACAGGGTCACAGATACGCAGTATTTT. It encodes CASRLGGDRVTDTQYF.